This TCR beta chain was captured in a study of cytomegalovirus exposure and HLA in healthy donors. Study-wide results and limits: In a later analysis, DRB1 alleles had the most associated TCRs; HLA-C alleles the fewest.

Trimming left V 3 bases short and J 3 bases short, with 18 bases between. Germline V CDR1 and CDR2: MDHEN, SYDVKM. The CDR3 covers 16 residues. Use of 60 Vbeta and 13 Jbeta primers characterized the PCR. Clones were read by immunoSEQ multiplex PCR, and TCRdb kept only the in-frame ones, dropping some. Among over 150,000 clones listed, roughly 70% were seen once. On this clone: Its antigen is not identified.

This sequence originates from a woman aged 25-40 years in good health and CMV-seronegative. The sequenced sample consisted of PBMCs. The gene calls are TRBV28 and TRBJ2-7, with D perhaps TRBD2 (7 bases). For the CDR3, the DNA is TGTGCCAGCAGTTTTTGGGGGGGCCAGGGTGGCTACGAGCAGTACTTC. Translated: CASSFWGGQGGYEQYF.